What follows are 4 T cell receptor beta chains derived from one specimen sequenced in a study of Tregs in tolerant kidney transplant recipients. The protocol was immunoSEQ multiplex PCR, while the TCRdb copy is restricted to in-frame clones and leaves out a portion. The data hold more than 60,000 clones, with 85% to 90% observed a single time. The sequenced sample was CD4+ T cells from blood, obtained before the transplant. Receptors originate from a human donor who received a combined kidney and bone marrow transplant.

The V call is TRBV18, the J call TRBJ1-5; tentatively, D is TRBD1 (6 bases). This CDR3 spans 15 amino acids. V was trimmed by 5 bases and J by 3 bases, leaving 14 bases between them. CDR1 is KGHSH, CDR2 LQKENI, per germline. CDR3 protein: CASSGGAGNNQPQHF. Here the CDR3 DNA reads TGTGCCAGCTCAGGGGGGGCGGGAAACAATCAGCCCCAGCATTTT.

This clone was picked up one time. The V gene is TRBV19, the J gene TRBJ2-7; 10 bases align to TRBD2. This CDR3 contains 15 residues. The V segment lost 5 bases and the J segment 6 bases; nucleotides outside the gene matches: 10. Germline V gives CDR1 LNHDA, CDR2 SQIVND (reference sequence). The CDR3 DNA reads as TGTGCCAGTAGTGCGGGACTAGCGCCGCCGGGCGAGCAGTACTTC. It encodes CASSAGLAPPGEQYF.

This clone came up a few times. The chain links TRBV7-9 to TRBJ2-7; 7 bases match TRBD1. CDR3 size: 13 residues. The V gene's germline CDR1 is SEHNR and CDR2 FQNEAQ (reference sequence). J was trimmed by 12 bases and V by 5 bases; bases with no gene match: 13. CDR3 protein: CASSRDREGLGYF. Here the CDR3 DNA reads TGTGCCAGCAGCCGCGACAGGGAAGGTCTTGGGTACTTC.

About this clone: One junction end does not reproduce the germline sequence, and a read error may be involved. In DNA, the CDR3 is TGTGCCAGCAGCGTCTCGGGATCCCCTTACGGGCAGTACTTC. Translated, it gives CASSVSGSPYGQYF. This rearrangement joins TRBV9 to TRBJ2-7; maybe TRBD2 (5 bases). This CDR3 is 14 amino acids long. The germline CDR1 and CDR2 sequences are SGDLS and YYNGEE.